The 11 T cell receptor beta chains below all came from one sample that was sequenced in a study of T-cell memory formation after mild COVID-19. Using its own MiXCR run on the 5' RACE reads, TCRdb lists one record per CDR3 protein. The sample consists of 550,000 to 650,000 distinct CDR3 sequences, 17% of them appearing once. Sample: PBMCs or a T cell subset sorted from them (not recorded which). The receptor set was obtained from an adult woman who had mild COVID-19 (a few samples of this study predate the infection). Cell type and time point are not known.

The J gene is TRBJ1-5, the V gene TRBV12-3 or TRBV12-4; D unresolved. V lost 7 bases and J lost 5, with 9 bases in between. The CDR3 is 12 residues long. The CDR3 loop reads CASTDGDQPQHF. The DNA for the CDR3 is TGTGCCAGCACTGATGGGGATCAGCCCCAGCATTTT.

This clonotype appeared once. The rearrangement uses TRBV27 and TRBJ2-2; D perhaps matches TRBD1 (6 bases). V was cut by 6 bases and J by 1 base, with 12 bases left in between. The CDR3 runs to 15 residues. Germline values: CDR1 MNHEY, CDR2 SMNVEV (reference sequence). The CDR3 DNA follows: TGTGCCAGCAGACCCTTGACAGGGAACACCGGGGAGCTGTTTTTT. Its protein product is CASRPLTGNTGELFF.

This clonotype was seen a handful of times. The chain employs TRBV6-5 and TRBJ2-3, with D hard to call. Germline assignment: CDR1 MNHEY and CDR2 SVGAGI. Between the trimmed V and J ends, which lost 11 bases and 0 bases, there was a span of 12 bases. The CDR3 has 13 amino acids. The CDR3 loop is CACKSASTDTQYF. The DNA of the CDR3 is TGTGCCTGCAAGTCCGCCAGCACAGATACGCAGTATTTT.

The genes are TRBV5-1 and TRBJ2-1; 9 positions agree with TRBD1. The length of the CDR3 is 14 residues. Germline loops: CDR1 SGHRS, CDR2 YFSETQ. J lost 8 bases, V lost 3 bases, and 6 bases had no gene match. CDR3 nucleotides: TGCGCCAGCAGCTCGGGACAGGGACTCGATGAGCAGTTCTTC. Its protein product is CASSSGQGLDEQFF.

This clonotype occurred a few times. V is TRBV29-1 and J is TRBJ1-1, with D possibly being TRBD1 (5 bases). Germline CDR1 SQVTM, CDR2 ANQGSEA. V lost 4 bases and J 11 bases, leaving 14 bases between the germline ends. There are 11 residues in the CDR3. The DNA of the CDR3 is TGCAGCGTTGGGAGTAGACAGCAGGCTTTCTTT. This sequence encodes CSVGSRQQAFF.

This clonotype was seen a handful of times. J is TRBJ2-1 and V is TRBV18; D is uncertain. Trimming left V 6 bases short and J 7 bases short, with 7 bases between. The CDR3 runs 11 residues. Per the germline V gene, CDR1 is KGHSH and CDR2 is LQKENI. The CDR3 loop reads CASSSANEQFF. CDR3 nucleotides: TGTGCCAGCTCGTCGGCGAATGAGCAGTTCTTC. The whole variable domain, remainder taken from reference TRBV18 and TRBJ2-1, is NAGVMQNPRHLVRRRGQEARLRCSPMKGHSHVYWYRQLPEEGLKFMVYLQKENIIDESGMPKERFSAEFPKEGPSILRIQQVVRGDSAAYFCASSSANEQFFGPGTRLTVL.

The gene calls are TRBV6-6 and TRBJ2-5; 7 bases are shared with TRBD2. In germline, CDR1 is MNHNY, CDR2 SVGAGI (reference sequence). J was trimmed by 4 bases and V by 2 bases; bases with no gene match: 7. This CDR3 contains 15 residues. In DNA form, the CDR3 reads TGTGCCAGCAGTTACAATTGGGAGGGAAGAGAGACCCAGTACTTC. This encodes CASSYNWEGRETQYF.

CDR3 sequence: CASSLWRQTNTGELFF. The DNA for the CDR3 is TGTGCCAGCAGTTTATGGAGACAGACGAACACCGGGGAGCTGTTTTTT. The chain links TRBV12-3 or TRBV12-4 to TRBJ2-2; D may be TRBD1 (5 bases). This CDR3 has 16 amino acids. V was pared by 2 bases and J by 0 bases, with 10 bases between.

This chain links TRBV5-1 with TRBJ1-5; D gene unclear. V was shortened by 5 bases and J by 2 bases, with 20 bases between the two germline ends. This CDR3 spans 17 amino acids. Germline loops: CDR1 SGHRS, CDR2 YFSETQ. DNA for the CDR3: TGCGCCAGCAGACCCCTGAAGTTTGATTTGGGCAATCAGCCCCAGCATTTT. Translation gives CASRPLKFDLGNQPQHF.

This chain connects TRBV3-2 to TRBJ2-7. TRBV3-2 is a recognized pseudogene. This CDR3 has 17 amino acids. CDR3 sequence reads: CASSQDPYLFRSPEQYF. In nucleotides, the CDR3 is TGTGCCAGCAGCCAAGATCCCTACCTTTTTCGGTCACCCGAGCAGTACTTC.

This clonotype was counted many times. The V gene is TRBV30, the J gene TRBJ2-7, with D unresolved. The CDR3 covers 14 residues. CDR1 GTSNPN and CDR2 SVGIG come from the germline V gene (reference sequence). Trimming took off 2 bases at V and 3 bases at J, with 14 bases between the two ends. The DNA for the CDR3 is TGTGCCTGGAGTTCTGCCCCGGTGGGCTACGAGCAGTACTTC. It codes for CAWSSAPVGYEQYF.